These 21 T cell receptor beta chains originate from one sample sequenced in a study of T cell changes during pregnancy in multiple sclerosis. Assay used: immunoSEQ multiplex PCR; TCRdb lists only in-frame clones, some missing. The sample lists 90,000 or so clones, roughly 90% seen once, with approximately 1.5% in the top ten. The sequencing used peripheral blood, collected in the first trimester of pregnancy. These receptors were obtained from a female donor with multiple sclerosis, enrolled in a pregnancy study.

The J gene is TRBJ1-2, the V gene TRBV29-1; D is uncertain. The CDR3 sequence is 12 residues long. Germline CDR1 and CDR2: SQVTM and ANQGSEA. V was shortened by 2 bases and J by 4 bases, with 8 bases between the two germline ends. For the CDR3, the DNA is TGCAGCGTTGAACGGGGAGGCTATGGCTACACCTTC. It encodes CSVERGGYGYTF.

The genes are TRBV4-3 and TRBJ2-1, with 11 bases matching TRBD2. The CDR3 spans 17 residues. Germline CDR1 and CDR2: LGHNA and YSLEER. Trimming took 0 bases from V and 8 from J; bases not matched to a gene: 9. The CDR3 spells CASSQEYASGRRDEQFF. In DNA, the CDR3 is TGCGCCAGCAGCCAAGAATATGCTAGCGGGAGGAGGGATGAGCAGTTCTTC.

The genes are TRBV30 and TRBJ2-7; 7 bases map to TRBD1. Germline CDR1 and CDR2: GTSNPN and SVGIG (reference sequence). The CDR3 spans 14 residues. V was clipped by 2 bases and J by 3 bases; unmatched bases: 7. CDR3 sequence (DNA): TGTGCCTGGAGTCGTGACAGGGTGGGCTACGAGCAGTACTTC. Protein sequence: CAWSRDRVGYEQYF.

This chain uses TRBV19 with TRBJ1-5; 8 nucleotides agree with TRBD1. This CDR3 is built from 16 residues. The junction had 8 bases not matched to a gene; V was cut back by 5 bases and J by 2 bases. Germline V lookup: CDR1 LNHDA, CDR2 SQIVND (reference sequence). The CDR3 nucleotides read TGTGCCAGTAGTCACCGGACAGGGATCGGCAATCAGCCCCAGCATTTT. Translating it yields CASSHRTGIGNQPQHF.

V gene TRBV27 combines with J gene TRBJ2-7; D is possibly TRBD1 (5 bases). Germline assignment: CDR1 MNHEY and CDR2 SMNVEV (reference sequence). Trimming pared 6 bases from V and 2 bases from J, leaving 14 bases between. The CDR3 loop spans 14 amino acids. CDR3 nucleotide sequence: TGTGCCAGCAGCCGCTTAGGGGCCCCCTACGAGCAGTACTTC. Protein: CASSRLGAPYEQYF.

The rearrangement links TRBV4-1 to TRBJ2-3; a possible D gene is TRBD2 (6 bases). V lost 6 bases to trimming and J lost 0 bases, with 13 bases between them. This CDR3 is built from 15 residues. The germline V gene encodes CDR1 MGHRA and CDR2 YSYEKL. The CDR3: CASRGGPRSTDTQYF. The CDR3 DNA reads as TGCGCCAGCAGAGGAGGGCCCCGAAGCACAGATACGCAGTATTTT.

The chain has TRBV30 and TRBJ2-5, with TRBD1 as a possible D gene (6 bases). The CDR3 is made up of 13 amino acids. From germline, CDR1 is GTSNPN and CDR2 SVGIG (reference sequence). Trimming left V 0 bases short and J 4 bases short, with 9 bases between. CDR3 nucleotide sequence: TGTGCCTGGAGTGTACAAGGGGGAGAGACCCAGTACTTC. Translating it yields CAWSVQGGETQYF.

The CDR3 spells CASSLRTGFYTDTQYF. The CDR3 DNA sequence: TGTGCCAGCAGTTTAAGGACAGGTTTTTACACAGATACGCAGTATTTT. The chain employs TRBV27 and TRBJ2-3; 7 nucleotides align to TRBD1. V gave up 2 bases and J gave up 2 bases; unmatched junction bases: 7. Germline V gene sequence: CDR1 MNHEY, CDR2 SMNVEV (reference sequence). The CDR3 totals 16 residues.

The CDR3 sequence: CASSASSGSSYNEQFF. As DNA, the CDR3 is TGTGCCAGCAGCGCGTCTAGCGGGAGTTCCTACAATGAGCAGTTCTTC. This chain links TRBV9 with TRBJ2-1; 10 nucleotides line up with TRBD2. The CDR3 is 16 amino acids. Germline CDR1 SGDLS, CDR2 YYNGEE. The J segment lost 1 base and the V segment lost 3 bases, leaving 4 bases of the junction unmatched.

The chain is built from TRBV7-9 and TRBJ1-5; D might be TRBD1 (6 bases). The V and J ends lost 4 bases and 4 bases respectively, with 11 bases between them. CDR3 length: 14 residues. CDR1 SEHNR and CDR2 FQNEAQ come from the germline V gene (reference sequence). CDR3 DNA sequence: TGTGCCAGCAGCTCTATGGACAGAAATCAGCCCCAGCATTTT. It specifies CASSSMDRNQPQHF.

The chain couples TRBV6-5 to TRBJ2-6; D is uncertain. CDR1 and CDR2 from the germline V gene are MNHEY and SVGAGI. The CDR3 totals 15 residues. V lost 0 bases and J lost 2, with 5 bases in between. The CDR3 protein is CASSYSATGANVLTF. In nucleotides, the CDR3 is TGTGCCAGCAGTTACTCCGCGACTGGGGCCAACGTCCTGACTTTC.

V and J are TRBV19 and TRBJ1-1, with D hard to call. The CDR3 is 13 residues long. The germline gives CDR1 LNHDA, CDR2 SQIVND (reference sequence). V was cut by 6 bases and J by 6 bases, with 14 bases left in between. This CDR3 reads CASSHTKTPEAFF. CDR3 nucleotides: TGTGCCAGTAGCCACACCAAGACACCTGAAGCTTTCTTT.

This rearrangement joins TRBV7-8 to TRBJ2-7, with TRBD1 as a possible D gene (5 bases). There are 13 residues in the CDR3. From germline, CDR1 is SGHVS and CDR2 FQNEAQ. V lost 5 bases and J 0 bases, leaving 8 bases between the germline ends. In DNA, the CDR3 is TGTGCCAGCAGCCCGGACACCTCCTACGAGCAGTACTTC. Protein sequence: CASSPDTSYEQYF.

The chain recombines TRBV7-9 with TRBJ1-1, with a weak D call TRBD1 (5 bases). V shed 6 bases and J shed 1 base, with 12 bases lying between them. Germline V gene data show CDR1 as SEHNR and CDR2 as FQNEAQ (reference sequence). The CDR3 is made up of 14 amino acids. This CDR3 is CASSLDNSNTEAFF. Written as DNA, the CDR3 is TGTGCCAGCAGTTTGGACAACTCGAACACTGAAGCTTTCTTT.

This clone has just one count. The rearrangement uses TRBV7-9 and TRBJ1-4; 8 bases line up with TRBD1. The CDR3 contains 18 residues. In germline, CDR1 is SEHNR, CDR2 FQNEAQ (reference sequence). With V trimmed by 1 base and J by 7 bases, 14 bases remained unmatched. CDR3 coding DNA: TGTGCCAGCAGCTTAGATCGCCGGACAGGGCGGGAGGGTGAAAAACTGTTTTTT. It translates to CASSLDRRTGREGEKLFF. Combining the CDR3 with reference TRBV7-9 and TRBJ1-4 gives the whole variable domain DTGVSQNPRHKITKRGQNVTFRCDPISEHNRLYWYRQTLGQGPEFLTYFQNEAQLEKSRLLSDRFSAERPKGSFSTLEIQRTEQGDSAMYLCASSLDRRTGREGEKLFFGSGTQLSVL.

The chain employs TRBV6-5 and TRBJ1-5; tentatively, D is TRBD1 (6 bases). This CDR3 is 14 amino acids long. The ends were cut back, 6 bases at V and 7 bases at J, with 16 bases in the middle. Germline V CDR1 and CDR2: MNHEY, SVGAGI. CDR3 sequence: CASRTGPWDQPQHF. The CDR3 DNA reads TGTGCCAGCAGGACAGGCCCCTGGGACCAGCCCCAGCATTTT.

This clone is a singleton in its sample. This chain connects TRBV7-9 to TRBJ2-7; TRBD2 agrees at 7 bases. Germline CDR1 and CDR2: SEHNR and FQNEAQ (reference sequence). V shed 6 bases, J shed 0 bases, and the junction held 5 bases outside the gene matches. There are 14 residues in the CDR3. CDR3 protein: CASSLSGNSYEQYF. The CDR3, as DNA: TGTGCCAGCAGTCTGAGCGGGAACTCCTACGAGCAGTACTTC. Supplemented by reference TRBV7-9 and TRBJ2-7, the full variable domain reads DTGVSQNPRHKITKRGQNVTFRCDPISEHNRLYWYRQTLGQGPEFLTYFQNEAQLEKSRLLSDRFSAERPKGSFSTLEIQRTEQGDSAMYLCASSLSGNSYEQYFGPGTRLTVT.

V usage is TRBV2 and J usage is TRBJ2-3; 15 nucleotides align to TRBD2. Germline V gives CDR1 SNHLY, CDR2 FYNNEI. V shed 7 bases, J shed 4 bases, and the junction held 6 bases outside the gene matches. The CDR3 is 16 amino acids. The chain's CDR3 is CASNPGLAGGADTQYF. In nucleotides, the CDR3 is TGTGCCAGCAATCCGGGACTAGCGGGGGGCGCAGATACGCAGTATTTT. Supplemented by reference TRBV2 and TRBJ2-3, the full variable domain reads EPEVTQTPSHQVTQMGQEVILRCVPISNHLYFYWYRQILGQKVEFLVSFYNNEISEKSEIFDDQFSVERPDGSNFTLKIRSTKLEDSAMYFCASNPGLAGGADTQYFGPGTRLTVL.

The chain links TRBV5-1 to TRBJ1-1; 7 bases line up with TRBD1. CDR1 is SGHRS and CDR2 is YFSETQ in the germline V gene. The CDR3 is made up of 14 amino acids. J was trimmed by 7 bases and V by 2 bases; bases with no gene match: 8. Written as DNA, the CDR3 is TGCGCCAGCAGCTTATCAGGGGGTCGGTTTGAAGCTTTCTTT. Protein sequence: CASSLSGGRFEAFF.

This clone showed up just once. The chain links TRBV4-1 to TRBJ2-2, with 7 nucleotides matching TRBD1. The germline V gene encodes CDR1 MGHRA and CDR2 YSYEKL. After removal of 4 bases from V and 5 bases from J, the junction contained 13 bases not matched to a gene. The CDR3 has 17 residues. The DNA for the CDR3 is TGCGCCAGCAGCCGCTCCCAGACAGGGTGGTTGACCGGGGAGCTGTTTTTT. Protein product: CASSRSQTGWLTGELFF.

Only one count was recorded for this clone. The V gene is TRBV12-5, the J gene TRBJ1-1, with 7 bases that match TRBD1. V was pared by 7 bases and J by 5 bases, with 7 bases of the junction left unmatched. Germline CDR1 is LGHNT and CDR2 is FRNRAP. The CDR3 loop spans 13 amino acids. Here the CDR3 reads CASAHRGSTEAFF. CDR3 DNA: TGTGCTAGTGCCCACAGGGGTAGTACTGAAGCTTTCTTT.